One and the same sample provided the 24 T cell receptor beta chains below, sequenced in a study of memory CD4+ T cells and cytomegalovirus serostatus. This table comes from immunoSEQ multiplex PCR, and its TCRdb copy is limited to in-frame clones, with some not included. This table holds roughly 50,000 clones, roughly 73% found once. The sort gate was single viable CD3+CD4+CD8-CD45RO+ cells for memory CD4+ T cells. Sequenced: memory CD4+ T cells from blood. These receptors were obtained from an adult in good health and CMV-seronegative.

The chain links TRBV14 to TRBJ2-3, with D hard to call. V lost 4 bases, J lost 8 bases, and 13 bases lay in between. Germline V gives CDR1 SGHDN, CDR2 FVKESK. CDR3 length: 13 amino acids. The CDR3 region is CASSLWSSGTQYF. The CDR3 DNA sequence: TGTGCCAGCAGCCTTTGGTCCTCGGGTACGCAGTATTTT.

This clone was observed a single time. Written as DNA, the CDR3 is TGTGCCAGCAGCCCCCTCTCCGAGCAGTACTTC. It is translated as CASSPLSEQYF. This chain connects TRBV2 to TRBJ2-7; no definite D call. The CDR3 length is 11 residues. CDR1 and CDR2 from the germline V gene are SNHLY and FYNNEI. The germline V and J ends were trimmed by 6 bases and 6 bases, with 9 bases remaining between them. Full variable domain (rest looked up from reference TRBV2 and TRBJ2-7): EPEVTQTPSHQVTQMGQEVILRCVPISNHLYFYWYRQILGQKVEFLVSFYNNEISEKSEIFDDQFSVERPDGSNFTLKIRSTKLEDSAMYFCASSPLSEQYFGPGTRLTVT.

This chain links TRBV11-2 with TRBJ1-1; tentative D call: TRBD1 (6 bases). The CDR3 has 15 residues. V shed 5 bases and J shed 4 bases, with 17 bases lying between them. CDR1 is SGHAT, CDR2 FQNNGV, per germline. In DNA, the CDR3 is TGTGCCAGCAGCCCCCCTGGGGGGCCAAGCACTGAAGCTTTCTTT. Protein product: CASSPPGGPSTEAFF.

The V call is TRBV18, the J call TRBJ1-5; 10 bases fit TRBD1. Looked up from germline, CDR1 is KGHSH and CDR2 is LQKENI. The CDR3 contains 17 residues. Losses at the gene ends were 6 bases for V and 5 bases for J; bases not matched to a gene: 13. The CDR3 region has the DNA TGTGCCAGCTCCCCTTTGGGGGACAGGGGTTCTCATCAGCCCCAGCATTTT. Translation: CASSPLGDRGSHQPQHF.

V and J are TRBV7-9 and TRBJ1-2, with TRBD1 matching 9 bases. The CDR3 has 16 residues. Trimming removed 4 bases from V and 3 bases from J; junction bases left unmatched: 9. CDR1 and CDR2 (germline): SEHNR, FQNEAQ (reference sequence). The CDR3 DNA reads TGTGCCAGCAGCTGGTCGGGGGACAGGGTTCACTATGGCTACACCTTC. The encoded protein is CASSWSGDRVHYGYTF.

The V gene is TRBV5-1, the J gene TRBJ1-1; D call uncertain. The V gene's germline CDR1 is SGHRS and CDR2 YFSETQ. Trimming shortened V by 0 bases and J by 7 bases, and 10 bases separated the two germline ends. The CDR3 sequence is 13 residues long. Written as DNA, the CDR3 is TGCGCCAGCAGCTTGGGTACAGCTATTGAAGCTTTCTTT. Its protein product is CASSLGTAIEAFF.

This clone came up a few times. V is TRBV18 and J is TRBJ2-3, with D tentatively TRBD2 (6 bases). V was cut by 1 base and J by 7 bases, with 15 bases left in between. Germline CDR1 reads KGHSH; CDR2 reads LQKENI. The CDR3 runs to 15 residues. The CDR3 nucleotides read TGTGCCAGCTCACCACTGGACTATGGAGGAAATACGCAGTATTTT. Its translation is CASSPLDYGGNTQYF.

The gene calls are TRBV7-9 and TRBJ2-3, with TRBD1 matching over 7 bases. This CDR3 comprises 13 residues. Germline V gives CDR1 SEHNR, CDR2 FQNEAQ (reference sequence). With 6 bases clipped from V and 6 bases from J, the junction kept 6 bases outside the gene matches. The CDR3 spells CASRTTGADTQYF. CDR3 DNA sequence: TGTGCCAGCAGGACCACAGGGGCGGATACGCAGTATTTT.

The CDR3: CASSVVGGMGYGYTF. DNA of the CDR3: TGTGCCAGCAGCGTAGTTGGAGGGATGGGCTATGGCTACACCTTC. J is TRBJ1-2 and V is TRBV9; D gene ambiguous. The length of the CDR3 is 15 residues. The germline CDR1 and CDR2 sequences are SGDLS and YYNGEE. Trimming left V 0 bases short and J 4 bases short, with 13 bases between.

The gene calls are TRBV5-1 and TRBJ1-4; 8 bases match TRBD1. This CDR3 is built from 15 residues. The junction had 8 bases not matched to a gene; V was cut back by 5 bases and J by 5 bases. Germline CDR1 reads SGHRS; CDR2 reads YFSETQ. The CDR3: CASRTTGVSNEKLFF. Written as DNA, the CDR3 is TGCGCCAGCAGGACGACAGGGGTTTCGAATGAAAAACTGTTTTTT.

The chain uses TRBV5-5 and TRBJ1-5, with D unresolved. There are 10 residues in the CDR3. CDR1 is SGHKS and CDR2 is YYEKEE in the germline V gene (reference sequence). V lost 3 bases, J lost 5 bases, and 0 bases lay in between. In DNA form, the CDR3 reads TGTGCCAGCAGCTATCAGCCCCAGCATTTT. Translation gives CASSYQPQHF.

Here the CDR3 reads CAWMRRGRSYEQYF. CDR3 bases: TGTGCCTGGATGAGGAGGGGGCGAAGCTACGAGCAGTACTTC. This chain uses TRBV30 with TRBJ2-7; TRBD1 might be the D (7 bases). V lost 4 bases to trimming and J lost 3 bases, with 16 bases between them. CDR1 and CDR2 from the germline V gene are GTSNPN and SVGIG (reference sequence). The CDR3 runs 14 residues.

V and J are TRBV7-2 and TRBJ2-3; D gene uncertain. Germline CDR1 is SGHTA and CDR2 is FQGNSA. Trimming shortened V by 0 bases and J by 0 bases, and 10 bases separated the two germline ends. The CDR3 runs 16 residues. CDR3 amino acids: CASSLAPALSTDTQYF. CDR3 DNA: TGTGCCAGCAGCTTAGCGCCGGCCCTTAGCACAGATACGCAGTATTTT.

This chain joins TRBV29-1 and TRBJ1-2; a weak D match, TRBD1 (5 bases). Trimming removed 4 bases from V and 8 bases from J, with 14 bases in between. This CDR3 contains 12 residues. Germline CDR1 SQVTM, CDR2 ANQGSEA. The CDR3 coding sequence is TGCAGCGTTGCGGGAGGGACCGAGGGCTACACCTTC. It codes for CSVAGGTEGYTF.

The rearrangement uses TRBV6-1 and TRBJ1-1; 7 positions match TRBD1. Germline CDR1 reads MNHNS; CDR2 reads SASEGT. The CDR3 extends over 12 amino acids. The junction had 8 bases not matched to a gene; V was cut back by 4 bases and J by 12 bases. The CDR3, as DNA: TGTGCCAGCAGTGCTCCGGGACAGAGGACTTTCTTT. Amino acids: CASSAPGQRTFF.

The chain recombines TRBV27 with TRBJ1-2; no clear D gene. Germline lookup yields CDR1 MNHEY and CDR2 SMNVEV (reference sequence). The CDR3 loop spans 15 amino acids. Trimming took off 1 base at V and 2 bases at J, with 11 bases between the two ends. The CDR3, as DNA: TGTGCCAGCAGTTTATTAGGGAGCTTGAACTATGGCTACACCTTC. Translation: CASSLLGSLNYGYTF.

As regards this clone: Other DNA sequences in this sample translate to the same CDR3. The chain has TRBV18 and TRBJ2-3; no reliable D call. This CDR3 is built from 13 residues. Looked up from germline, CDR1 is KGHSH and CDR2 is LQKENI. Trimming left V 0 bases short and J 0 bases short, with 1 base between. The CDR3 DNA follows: TGTGCCAGCTCACCACCTAGCACAGATACGCAGTATTTT. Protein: CASSPPSTDTQYF.

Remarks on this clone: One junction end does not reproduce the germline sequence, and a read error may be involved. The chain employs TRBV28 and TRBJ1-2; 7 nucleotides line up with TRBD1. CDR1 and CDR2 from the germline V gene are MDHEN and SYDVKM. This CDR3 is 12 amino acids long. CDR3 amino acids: CASSLEYPGGFF. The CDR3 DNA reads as TGTGCCAGCAGTTTAGAGTATCCAGGGGGTTTCTTC.

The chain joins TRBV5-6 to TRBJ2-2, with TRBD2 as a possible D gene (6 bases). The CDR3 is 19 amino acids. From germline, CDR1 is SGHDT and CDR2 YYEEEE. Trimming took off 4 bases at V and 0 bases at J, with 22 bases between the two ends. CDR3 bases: TGTGCCAGCAGCCCGCCCCGGCAGCGGGTTTTGTCGAACACCGGGGAGCTGTTTTTT. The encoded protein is CASSPPRQRVLSNTGELFF.

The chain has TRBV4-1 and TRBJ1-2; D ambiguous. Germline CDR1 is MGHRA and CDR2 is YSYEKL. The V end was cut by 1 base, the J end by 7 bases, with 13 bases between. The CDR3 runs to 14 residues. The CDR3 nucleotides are TGCGCCAGCAGCCAAGGGCAGGTCTTGGGTGGCTACACCTTC. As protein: CASSQGQVLGGYTF.

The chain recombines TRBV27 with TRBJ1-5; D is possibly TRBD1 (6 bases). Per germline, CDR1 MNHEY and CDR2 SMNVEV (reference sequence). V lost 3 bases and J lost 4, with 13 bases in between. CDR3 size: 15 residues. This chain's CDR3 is CASSFSGARNQPQHF. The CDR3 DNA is TGTGCCAGCAGTTTTTCGGGGGCGAGGAATCAGCCCCAGCATTTT.

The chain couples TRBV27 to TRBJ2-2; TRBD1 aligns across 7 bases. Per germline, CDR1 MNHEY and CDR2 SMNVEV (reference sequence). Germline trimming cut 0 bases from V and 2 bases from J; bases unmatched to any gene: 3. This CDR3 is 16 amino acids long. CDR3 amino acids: CASSLSGTANTGELFF. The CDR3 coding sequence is TGTGCCAGCAGTTTATCGGGGACAGCAAACACCGGGGAGCTGTTTTTT.

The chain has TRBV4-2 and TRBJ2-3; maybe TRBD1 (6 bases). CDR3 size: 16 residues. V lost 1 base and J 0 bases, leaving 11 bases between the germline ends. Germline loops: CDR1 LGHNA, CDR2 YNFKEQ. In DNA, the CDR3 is TGTGCCAGCAGCCAAGGGGGGCAGGCCAGCACAGATACGCAGTATTTT. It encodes CASSQGGQASTDTQYF.

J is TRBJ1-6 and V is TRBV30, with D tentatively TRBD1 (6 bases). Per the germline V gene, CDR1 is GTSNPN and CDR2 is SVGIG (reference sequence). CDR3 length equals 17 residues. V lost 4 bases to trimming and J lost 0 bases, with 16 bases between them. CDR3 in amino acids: CAWKVQGLSSYNSPLHF. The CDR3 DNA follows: TGTGCCTGGAAAGTGCAGGGGTTGAGCTCCTATAATTCACCCCTCCACTTT.